This T cell receptor beta chain comes out of a study of beta chain features in type 1 diabetes. General study findings and limits: There was a moderate but significant shortening of TCRB CDR3s in all four CD4+ subsets of Type 1 diabetes patients. In cDNA sequencing, cells with high TCR expression could be over-represented.

Details on this clone: Antigen specificity is unknown.

The CDR3 spans 16 residues. Germline V gene data show CDR1 as SGHNT and CDR2 as YENEEA. V was trimmed by 0 bases and J by 5 bases, leaving 14 bases between them. Expressed TCRB transcripts got sequenced, as all isolated RNA was reverse transcribed. Assay: immunoSEQ multiplex PCR; the TCRdb copy retains only in-frame clones and omits some. The sample gives around 650,000 clones, 9.5% to 15% of which show up once; around 0.12% is in the top ten. This clonotype was obtained from a man aged 25 to 40 with type 1 diabetes. The chain combines TRBV11-3 with TRBJ2-1; unclear D gene. Sequenced input: naive CD4+ T cells from blood. CDR3 DNA sequence: TGTGCCAGCAGCTTAGAGGGTTTAGGCGCCAACAATGAGCAGTTCTTC. Amino acids: CASSLEGLGANNEQFF.